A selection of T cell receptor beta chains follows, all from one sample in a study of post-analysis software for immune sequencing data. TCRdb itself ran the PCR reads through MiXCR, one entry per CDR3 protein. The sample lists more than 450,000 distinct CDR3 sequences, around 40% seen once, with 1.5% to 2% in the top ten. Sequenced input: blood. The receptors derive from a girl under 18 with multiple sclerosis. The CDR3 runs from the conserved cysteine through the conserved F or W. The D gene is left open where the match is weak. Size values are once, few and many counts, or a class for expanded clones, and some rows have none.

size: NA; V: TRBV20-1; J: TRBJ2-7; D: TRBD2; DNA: TGCAGTGCTACTGGGTTTACTAGCGGGAGCTCCTACAATGAGCAGTACTTC; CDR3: CSATGFTSGSSYNEQYF
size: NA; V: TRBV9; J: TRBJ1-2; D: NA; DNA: TGTGCCAGCAGCGTAGTCCTAGGGGAGGGCCACACCTTC; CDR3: CASSVVLGEGHTF
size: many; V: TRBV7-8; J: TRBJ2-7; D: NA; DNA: TGTGCCAGCAGCACCGCGGGACTCTACTACGAGCAGTACTTC; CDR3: CASSTAGLYYEQYF
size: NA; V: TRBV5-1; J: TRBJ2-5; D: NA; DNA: TGCGCCAGCAGCCTGGGGGGGGGCCTCGCCAATGAGCAGTACTTC; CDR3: CASSLGGGLANEQYF
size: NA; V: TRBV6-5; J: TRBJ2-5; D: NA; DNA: TGTGCCAGCAGTTACCAATCAAGACAGTTTGGAGAGACCCAGTACTTC; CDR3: CASSYQSRQFGETQYF
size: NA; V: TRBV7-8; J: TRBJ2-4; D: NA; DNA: TGTGCCAGCAGCGATAGGGCCAGGGGTTGGGCCAAAAACATTCAGTACTTC; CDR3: CASSDRARGWAKNIQYF
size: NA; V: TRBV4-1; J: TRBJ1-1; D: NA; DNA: TGCGCCAGCAGCCAGGGATCTACTTCGAACACTGAAGCTTTCTTT; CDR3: CASSQGSTSNTEAFF
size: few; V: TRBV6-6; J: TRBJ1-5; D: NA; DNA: TGTGCCAGCAGTTTTCGCCCGGGGAGCAATCAGCCCCAGCATTTT; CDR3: CASSFRPGSNQPQHF
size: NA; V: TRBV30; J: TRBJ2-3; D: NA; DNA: TGTGCCTGGAGTGTAATTTCGGGAACCCCGGAGAGTACGCAGTATTTT; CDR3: CAWSVISGTPESTQYF
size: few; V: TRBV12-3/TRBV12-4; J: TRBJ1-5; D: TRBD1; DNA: TGTGCCAGCAGGCGGGGACAGCACAATCAGCCCCAGCATTTT; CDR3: CASRRGQHNQPQHF
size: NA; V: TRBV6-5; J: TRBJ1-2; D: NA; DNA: TGTGCCAGCAGTTACCCGGGCGGGCATGGCTACACCTTC; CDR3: CASSYPGGHGYTF
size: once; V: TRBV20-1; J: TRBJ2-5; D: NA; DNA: TGCAGTGCTAGGCGGAAAGAGACCCAGTACTTC; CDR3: CSARRKETQYF
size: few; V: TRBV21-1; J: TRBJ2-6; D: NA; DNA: TGTGCCAGCATCACGATGACTGTCCGGGAGCCCAGATCTGGGGCCAACGTCCTGACTTTC; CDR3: CASITMTVREPRSGANVLTF
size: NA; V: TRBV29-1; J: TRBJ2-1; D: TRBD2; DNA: TGCAGCGTGCCGGGGGAACAGACTAGCGGGAGTAGGAATGAGCAGTTCTTC; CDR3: CSVPGEQTSGSRNEQFF